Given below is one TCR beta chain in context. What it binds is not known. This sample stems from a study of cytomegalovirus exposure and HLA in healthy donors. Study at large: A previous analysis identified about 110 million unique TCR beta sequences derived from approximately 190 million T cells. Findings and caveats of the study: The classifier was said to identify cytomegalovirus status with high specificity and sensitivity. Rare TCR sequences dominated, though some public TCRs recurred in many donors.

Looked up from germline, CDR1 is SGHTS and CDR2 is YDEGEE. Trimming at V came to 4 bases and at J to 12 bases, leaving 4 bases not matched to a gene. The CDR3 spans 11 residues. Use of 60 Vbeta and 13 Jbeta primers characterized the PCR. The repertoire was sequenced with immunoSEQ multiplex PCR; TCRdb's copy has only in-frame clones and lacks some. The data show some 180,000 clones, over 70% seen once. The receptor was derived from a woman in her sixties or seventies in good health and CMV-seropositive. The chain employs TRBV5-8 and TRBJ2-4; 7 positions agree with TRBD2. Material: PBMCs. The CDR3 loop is CASSGEGNQYF. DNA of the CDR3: TGTGCCAGCAGCGGGGAGGGGAATCAGTACTTC. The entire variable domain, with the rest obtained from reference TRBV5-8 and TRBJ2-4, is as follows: EAGVTQSPTHLIKTRGQQATLRCSPISGHTSVYWYQQALGLGLQFLLWYDEGEERNRGNFPPRFSGRQFPNYSSELNVNALELEDSALYLCASSGEGNQYFGAGTRLSVL.